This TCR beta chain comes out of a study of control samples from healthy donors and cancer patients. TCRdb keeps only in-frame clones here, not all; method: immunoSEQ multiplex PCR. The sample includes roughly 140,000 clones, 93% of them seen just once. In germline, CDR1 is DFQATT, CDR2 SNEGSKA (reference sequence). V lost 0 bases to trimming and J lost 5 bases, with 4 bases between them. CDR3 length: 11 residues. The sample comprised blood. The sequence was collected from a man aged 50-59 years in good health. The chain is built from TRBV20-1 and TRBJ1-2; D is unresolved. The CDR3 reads CSARDQYGYTF. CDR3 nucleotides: TGCAGTGCTAGAGACCAGTATGGCTACACCTTC.